Listed below are T cell receptor beta chains from one sample, sequenced in a study of CD8 T cells in ankylosing spondylitis. Each CDR3 protein gets one entry after TCRdb re-called the 5' RACE reads with MiXCR. The sample lists about 140,000 distinct CDR3 sequences; under 35% were seen once. Sequencing was carried out using synovial fluid, either unsorted or a sorted T cell fraction (not recorded which). These receptors were collected from a male donor with ankylosing spondylitis. Both conserved end residues are part of each CDR3. Fields, in order: CDR3 length, V gene, J gene, CDR3 protein.

CDR3 length: 13
V gene: TRBV7-2
J gene: TRBJ1-5
CDR3 protein: CASSLQGVQPQHF

CDR3 length: 15
V gene: TRBV15
J gene: TRBJ1-2
CDR3 protein: CATSTNRGGGYGYTF

CDR3 length: 16
V gene: TRBV4-2
J gene: TRBJ2-1
CDR3 protein: CASSPLTGGDYNEQFF

CDR3 length: 17
V gene: TRBV4-1
J gene: TRBJ1-6
CDR3 protein: CASSQTGTGALNSPLHF

CDR3 length: 12
V gene: TRBV10-3
J gene: TRBJ2-7
CDR3 protein: CAIGQGPSEQYF

CDR3 length: 17
V gene: TRBV9
J gene: TRBJ2-7
CDR3 protein: CASSRLQTSGRTNEQYF

CDR3 length: 17
V gene: TRBV7-2
J gene: TRBJ1-5
CDR3 protein: CASGISSGGSGNQPQHF

CDR3 length: 14
V gene: TRBV5-4
J gene: TRBJ2-7
CDR3 protein: CASSLQRDSYEQYF

CDR3 length: 13
V gene: TRBV20-1
J gene: TRBJ2-7
CDR3 protein: CSATGTGGWEQYF

CDR3 length: 15
V gene: TRBV7-6
J gene: TRBJ2-3
CDR3 protein: CASSFTGSVTDTQYF

CDR3 length: 14
V gene: TRBV7-9
J gene: TRBJ1-4
CDR3 protein: CASSSGVPNEKLFF

CDR3 length: 16
V gene: TRBV19
J gene: TRBJ1-5
CDR3 protein: CASSTGRGYSNQPQHF

CDR3 length: 12
V gene: TRBV19
J gene: TRBJ1-6
CDR3 protein: CASSPSNPPLHF

CDR3 length: 16
V gene: TRBV15
J gene: TRBJ2-4
CDR3 protein: CATSRVSGRAWNIQYF

CDR3 length: 13
V gene: TRBV4-2
J gene: TRBJ1-4
CDR3 protein: CASSQDLEQKLFF

CDR3 length: 13
V gene: TRBV5-6
J gene: TRBJ1-4
CDR3 protein: CASSLVGKMELFF

CDR3 length: 15
V gene: TRBV5-1
J gene: TRBJ2-5
CDR3 protein: CASSLEGGTGETQYF

CDR3 length: 10
V gene: TRBV24-1
J gene: TRBJ2-3
CDR3 protein: CATGDKAQYF

CDR3 length: 13
V gene: TRBV7-9
J gene: TRBJ1-2
CDR3 protein: CASSLAGTVGYTF

CDR3 length: 14
V gene: TRBV12-3/TRBV12-4
J gene: TRBJ2-7
CDR3 protein: CASSRTGGGYEQYF

CDR3 length: 16
V gene: TRBV12-3/TRBV12-4
J gene: TRBJ2-2
CDR3 protein: CASRSLAGGVTGELFF

CDR3 length: 15
V gene: TRBV5-1
J gene: TRBJ1-4
CDR3 protein: CASSLTGGWDEKLFF

CDR3 length: 16
V gene: TRBV19
J gene: TRBJ1-1
CDR3 protein: CASSIGVGGMNTEAFF

CDR3 length: 17
V gene: TRBV2
J gene: TRBJ1-6
CDR3 protein: CASSSGQYSSYNSPLHF